The clone carrying this T cell receptor beta chain was detected only once. This sample was taken from a study of blood T cell repertoires in COVID-19. Study as a whole: PBMCs, B-cell-depleted T cells, or T cells were the source of the cDNA or gDNA that made up the material.

Sequencing used immunoSEQ multiplex PCR; TCRdb keeps in-frame clones, though not all of them. The sample carries around 140,000 clones, 65% to 85% recorded once. The CDR3 is made up of 17 amino acids. Germline assignment: CDR1 SGHVS and CDR2 FQNEAQ. V was clipped by 5 bases and J by 7 bases; unmatched bases: 16. Sequencing was done on a sample of peripheral blood. The chain recombines TRBV7-8 with TRBJ2-5, with 10 bases matching TRBD2. The clonotype comes from a woman aged 55-69 years with acute or convalescent COVID-19. The CDR3 DNA is TGTGCCAGCAGCGCTGCTAGCGGGAGAAGGAGTATCGGGACCCAGTACTTC. Its translation: CASSAASGRRSIGTQYF.